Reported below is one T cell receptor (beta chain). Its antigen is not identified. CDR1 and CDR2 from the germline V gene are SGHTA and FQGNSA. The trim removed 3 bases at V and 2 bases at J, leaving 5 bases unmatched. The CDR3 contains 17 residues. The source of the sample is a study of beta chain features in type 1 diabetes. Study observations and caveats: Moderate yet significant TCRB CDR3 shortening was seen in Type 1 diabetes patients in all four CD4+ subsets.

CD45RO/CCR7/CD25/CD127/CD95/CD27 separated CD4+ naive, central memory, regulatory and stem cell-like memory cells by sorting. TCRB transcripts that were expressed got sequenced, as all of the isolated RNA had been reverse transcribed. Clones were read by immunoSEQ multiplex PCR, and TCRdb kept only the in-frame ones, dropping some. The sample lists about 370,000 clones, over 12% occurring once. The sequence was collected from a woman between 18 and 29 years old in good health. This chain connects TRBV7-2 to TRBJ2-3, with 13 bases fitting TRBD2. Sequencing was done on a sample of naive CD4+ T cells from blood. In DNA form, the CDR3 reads TGTGCCAGCAGCTTCCGGACTAGCGGGAGATACACAGATACGCAGTATTTT. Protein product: CASSFRTSGRYTDTQYF.